This T cell receptor (beta chain) is drawn from a study of T cell repertoires in cytomegalovirus infection. The study's findings and limits: Ex vivo responses were dominated by HLA-C-restricted CMV-specific TCR beta clonotypes.

CDR3 length: 13 residues. CDR1 SGHVT and CDR2 SQSDAQ come from the germline V gene. As concerns this clonotype: The antigen is unknown. At one of its ends the junction is not consistent with the germline gene, which may arise from a read error.

In TCRdb, the reads were re-called with MiXCR into one record per CDR3 protein. Of 900,000 to 950,000 distinct CDR3 sequences listed, 25% to 40% are singletons. V gene TRBV7-4 combines with J gene TRBJ1-2; D call uncertain. This clonotype was obtained from a human donor in good health (CMV status not recorded). Some clones in this sample may be carry-over from other donors' samples. The sample was cultured CD8+ T cells from PBMCs, taken from culture after CMV antigen stimulation. Written as DNA, the CDR3 is TGTACCAGCAGCCAACCCCTTACGGATGGCTACACCTTC. This translates into CTSSQPLTDGYTF.